The rows below give T cell receptor beta chains drawn from one sample of a study of a mutant IDH1 vaccine in newly diagnosed glioma. Some clones are missing from TCRdb's copy, which holds only in-frame ones; the method was immunoSEQ multiplex PCR. The sample gives some 32,000 clones, roughly nine tenths of which show up once; over 2% is in the top ten. Their target antigens are unknown. The material was PBMCs, obtained from a glioma patient whose treatment included an IDH1 peptide vaccine. The receptor set was obtained from a man in his forties with glioma. Both conserved end residues are part of each CDR3. Fields, in order: D gene, V gene, clone size, J gene, CDR3 protein, CDR3 DNA. The D gene is left open where the match is weak. Only some rows state a clone size, as once, few, many or a class for expanded clones.

>.|TRBV19|once|TRBJ2-7
CASSMPEGVEQYF
TGTGCCAGTAGTATGCCCGAGGGTGTCGAGCAGTACTTC
>TRBD1|TRBV5-1|.|TRBJ1-2
CASSPFRTGSNYGYTF
TGCGCCAGCAGCCCTTTCCGGACAGGGTCTAACTATGGCTACACCTTC
>TRBD2|TRBV30|.|TRBJ2-1
CAWERGGSTYNEQFF
TGTGCCTGGGAGCGGGGGGGCTCCACCTACAATGAGCAGTTCTTC
>.|TRBV2|once|TRBJ2-1
CASGRASSYNEQFF
TGTGCCAGCGGGCGGGCGAGCTCCTACAATGAGCAGTTCTTC
>.|TRBV5-6|.|TRBJ2-5
CASSLFDLWTAQYQETQYF
TGTGCCAGCAGCTTATTTGATCTATGGACAGCCCAGTACCAAGAGACCCAGTACTTC
>.|TRBV30|.|TRBJ1-6
CAWSDQLNSPLHF
TGTGCCTGGAGTGACCAACTTAATTCACCCCTCCACTTT
>.|TRBV19|.|TRBJ2-1
CASSITGYNEQFF
TGTGCCAGTAGTATAACAGGATACAATGAGCAGTTCTTC
>TRBD2|TRBV28|once|TRBJ2-7
CASSSRTSGNRYEQYF
TGTGCCAGCAGTTCCCGGACTAGCGGGAACCGCTACGAGCAGTACTTC
>TRBD2|TRBV7-9|.|TRBJ2-3
CASSLALGGLETDTQYF
TGTGCCAGCAGCTTAGCCCTGGGGGGGTTGGAAACAGATACGCAGTATTTT
>.|TRBV18|.|TRBJ1-5
CASSPTGYNQPQHF
TGTGCCAGCTCACCAACAGGGTACAATCAGCCCCAGCATTTT
>TRBD1|TRBV6-1|.|TRBJ2-5
CASSLQGLISETQYF
TGTGCCAGCAGCCTACAGGGGCTGATTAGTGAGACCCAGTACTTC
>.|TRBV2|.|TRBJ2-7
CASSGEGPPHYEQYF
TGTGCCAGCAGTGGTGAGGGGCCGCCCCACTACGAGCAGTACTTC
>.|TRBV29-1|.|TRBJ1-4
CSASTNEKLFF
TGCAGCGCGTCAACTAATGAAAAACTGTTTTTT
>.|TRBV19|.|TRBJ1-2
CASSSGRLNYGYTF
TGTGCCAGTAGTTCAGGAAGACTAAACTATGGCTACACCTTC
>TRBD1|TRBV28|.|TRBJ2-4
CASSFAGTAKNIQYF
TGTGCCAGCAGTTTTGCCGGGACAGCAAAAAACATTCAGTACTTC
>.|TRBV6-1|.|TRBJ1-2
CASSEAFGGGYTF
TGTGCCAGCAGTGAAGCCTTCGGAGGAGGCTACACCTTC
>.|TRBV9|.|TRBJ1-1
CASSVDPEGTEAFF
TGTGCCAGCAGCGTAGATCCCGAGGGCACTGAAGCTTTCTTT
>TRBD2|TRBV2|.|TRBJ2-5
CASSEGLAGGQETQYF
TGTGCCAGCAGTGAAGGGCTAGCGGGGGGACAAGAGACCCAGTACTTC
>TRBD2|TRBV4-2|.|TRBJ2-1
CASSQDPSGGAGEQFF
TGTGCCAGCAGCCAAGATCCTAGCGGGGGGGCCGGTGAGCAGTTCTTC
>.|TRBV11-3|.|TRBJ2-3
CASSKGSDLVTDTQYF
TGTGCCAGCAGCAAGGGGTCAGATCTAGTCACAGATACGCAGTATTTT
>TRBD2|TRBV5-4|once|TRBJ2-5
CASSQPGLAEETQYF
TGTGCCAGCAGCCAGCCGGGACTAGCGGAAGAGACCCAGTACTTC
>TRBD1|TRBV28|.|TRBJ1-2
CASSLAGQGAYGYTF
TGTGCCAGCAGTTTAGCGGGACAGGGGGCCTATGGCTACACCTTC
>.|TRBV19|few|TRBJ1-1
CASSPDIDGDTEAFF
TGTGCCAGTAGTCCGGACATCGATGGGGACACTGAAGCTTTCTTT
>.|TRBV28|.|TRBJ2-7
CASRRSYEQYF
TGTGCCAGCAGGAGGTCCTACGAGCAGTACTTC
>TRBD1|TRBV27|.|TRBJ2-3
CASSRQGRVLSTDTQYF
TGTGCCAGCAGTCGACAGGGAAGGGTTCTAAGCACAGATACGCAGTATTTT
>.|TRBV7-2|.|TRBJ2-1
CASSWGGNGAYNEQFF
TGTGCCAGCAGCTGGGGCGGGAACGGGGCCTACAATGAGCAGTTCTTC
>TRBD1|TRBV2|.|TRBJ1-5
CASSLTGGRSNQPQHF
TGTGCCAGCAGCCTTACAGGGGGCAGGAGCAATCAGCCCCAGCATTTT
>.|TRBV30|.|TRBJ2-5
CAWSVRSTRETQYF
TGTGCCTGGAGTGTACGTTCAACGCGGGAGACCCAGTACTTC
>.|TRBV7-2|.|TRBJ2-5
CASSLNIGGTETQYF
TGTGCCAGCAGCTTAAATATCGGGGGCACAGAGACCCAGTACTTC
>.|TRBV7-3|few|TRBJ1-1
CASSLKAGTNTEAFF
TGTGCCAGCAGCTTAAAGGCAGGGACGAACACTGAAGCTTTCTTT
>TRBD1|TRBV30|.|TRBJ1-3
CAWSRTGGSGNTIYF
TGTGCCTGGAGTAGGACAGGGGGGTCTGGAAACACCATATATTTT
>.|TRBV30|.|TRBJ1-2
CAWEGWGVGGYTF
TGTGCCTGGGAGGGGTGGGGAGTAGGTGGCTACACCTTC
>.|TRBV11-3|.|TRBJ2-7
CASSLDRYGFEQYF
TGTGCCAGCAGCTTAGATAGATACGGGTTCGAGCAGTACTTC
>.|TRBV27|once|TRBJ1-1
CASSLGGWGAEAFF
TGTGCCAGCAGTTTAGGGGGATGGGGGGCTGAAGCTTTCTTT
>.|TRBV28|.|TRBJ1-6
CASGQISPDSPLHF
TGTGCCAGCGGCCAAATATCCCCGGATTCACCCCTCCACTTT
>.|TRBV4-3|.|TRBJ2-7
CASSQGSAGADSYEQYF
TGCGCCAGCAGCCAAGGTTCTGCAGGGGCGGATTCCTACGAGCAGTACTTC
>TRBD2|TRBV5-1|.|TRBJ2-1
CASSLRSGGPYNEQFF
TGCGCCAGCAGCCTGAGGAGCGGGGGACCATACAATGAGCAGTTCTTC
>.|TRBV28|.|TRBJ1-5
CASSFRQGGPYDQPQHF
TGTGCCAGCAGTTTTAGACAAGGAGGACCCTACGATCAGCCCCAGCATTTT
>TRBD1|TRBV4-2|.|TRBJ1-3
CASSRTGWDTIYF
TGTGCCAGCAGCCGGACAGGGTGGGACACCATATATTTT
>.|TRBV27|once|TRBJ1-3
CASSPWGGSGNTIYF
TGTGCCAGCAGTCCCTGGGGCGGGAGTGGAAACACCATATATTTT
>.|TRBV19|.|TRBJ2-2
CASSASGQNTGELFF
TGTGCCAGTAGTGCCTCGGGACAGAACACCGGGGAGCTGTTTTTT
>.|TRBV5-5|.|TRBJ2-3
CASSLGAGGGTDTQYF
TGTGCCAGCAGCTTGGGCGCAGGAGGTGGGACAGATACGCAGTATTTT
>.|TRBV28|.|TRBJ2-7
CASSLPRTDSSYEQYF
TGTGCCAGCAGCCTACCAAGGACAGATAGCTCCTACGAGCAGTACTTC
>.|TRBV19|.|TRBJ2-5
CASQKTVAVEETQYF
TGTGCCAGCCAAAAGACAGTAGCGGTTGAAGAGACCCAGTACTTC
>TRBD2|TRBV11-2|few|TRBJ2-1
CASIRGLAVGNEQFF
TGTGCCAGCATCAGGGGACTAGCGGTAGGAAATGAGCAGTTCTTC
>TRBD1|TRBV28|.|TRBJ2-7
CASRPGTGTYEQYF
TGTGCCAGCAGACCAGGGACAGGGACGTACGAGCAGTACTTC
>TRBD2|TRBV7-6|.|TRBJ2-1
CASSFTLAGEPGGEQFF
TGTGCCAGCAGCTTTACCTTAGCGGGGGAACCCGGGGGTGAGCAGTTCTTC
>.|TRBV7-2|.|TRBJ2-1
CASSLWGTQHNEQFF
TGTGCCAGCAGCTTATGGGGTACCCAACACAATGAGCAGTTCTTC
>.|TRBV19|.|TRBJ1-1
CASSPRDRDTEAFF
TGTGCCAGTAGTCCCCGCGATCGGGACACTGAAGCTTTCTTT
>.|TRBV5-4|once|TRBJ2-3
CASSERPGRFGTDTQYF
TGTGCCAGCAGCGAGCGTCCCGGGAGATTCGGAACAGATACGCAGTATTTT
>.|TRBV2|.|TRBJ2-6
CASTDFANVLTF
TGTGCCAGTACCGACTTCGCCAACGTCCTGACTTTC
>.|TRBV11-3|.|TRBJ2-5
CASSSYRDGETQYF
TGTGCCAGCAGCTCGTACAGGGACGGGGAGACCCAGTACTTC
>.|TRBV29-1|.|TRBJ2-5
CSVERGETQYF
TGCAGCGTTGAAAGGGGTGAGACCCAGTACTTC
>.|TRBV5-1|.|TRBJ2-2
CASSWAAGSNIANTGELFF
TGCGCCAGCAGCTGGGCGGCAGGGAGCAACATCGCGAACACCGGGGAGCTGTTTTTT